This is a list of T cell receptor beta chains from one sample in a study of cytomegalovirus exposure and HLA in healthy donors. Only in-frame clones appear in the TCRdb table, and some are missing; sequencing was by immunoSEQ multiplex PCR. The sample consists of 150,000 to 200,000 clones, roughly 82% of them appearing once. The sample was PBMCs. These receptors originate from a man aged 35 to 55 in good health and CMV-seronegative. CDR3s include the opening cysteine and the closing phenylalanine or tryptophan. D genes are given only for firm matches. Size is stated for part of the rows, as once, few or many counts, or as a class when the clone is expanded.

CDR3 protein	CDR3 DNA	V gene	J gene	clone size	D gene
CASSLAGRETQYF	TGTGCCAGCAGCTTAGCAGGGAGGGAGACCCAGTACTTC	TRBV13	TRBJ2-5	once	-
CSGTGTGGSYEQYF	TGCAGCGGCACTGGGACAGGGGGCTCCTACGAGCAGTACTTC	TRBV29-1	TRBJ2-7	-	TRBD1
CASSHASDANTGELFF	TGCGCCAGCAGCCACGCTAGCGACGCGAACACCGGGGAGCTGTTTTTT	TRBV5-1	TRBJ2-2	once	-
CASSYQAGLGYGYTF	TGTGCCAGCAGTTACCAAGCAGGGTTGGGCTATGGCTACACCTTC	TRBV6-5	TRBJ1-2	-	-
CASSSSARQGGYTF	TGTGCCAGCAGTTCATCAGCCCGCCAGGGTGGCTACACCTTC	TRBV28	TRBJ1-2	-	-
CASSVDFSDNYGYTF	TGTGCCAGCAGCGTAGACTTTTCCGATAACTATGGCTACACCTTC	TRBV9	TRBJ1-2	-	-
CASSLAVGTGHAEQYF	TGTGCCAGCAGCTTAGCGGTAGGGACAGGGCACGCCGAGCAGTACTTC	TRBV7-6	TRBJ2-7	-	TRBD1
CASSHRGQGRETQYF	TGTGCCAGCAGCCACCGAGGACAGGGGAGAGAGACCCAGTACTTC	TRBV5-4	TRBJ2-5	-	TRBD1
CASSEGTGGTGANVLTF	TGTGCCAGCAGCGAGGGGACAGGGGGGACTGGGGCCAACGTCCTGACTTTC	TRBV2	TRBJ2-6	-	TRBD1
CASSSGGAPGNTIYF	TGTGCCAGTAGCTCCGGCGGGGCGCCTGGAAACACCATATATTTT	TRBV19	TRBJ1-3	-	-
CATSREGDTEAFF	TGTGCCACCAGCAGAGAAGGGGACACTGAAGCTTTCTTT	TRBV15	TRBJ1-1	-	-
CAISEQGNYGYTF	TGTGCCATCAGTGAGCAGGGAAACTATGGCTACACCTTC	TRBV10-3	TRBJ1-2	-	-
CASSLQGLGLNYGYTF	TGTGCCAGCAGTTTACAGGGGTTGGGTCTAAACTATGGCTACACCTTC	TRBV28	TRBJ1-2	-	-
CAWSAGDGYGYTF	TGTGCCTGGAGTGCAGGGGACGGCTATGGCTACACCTTC	TRBV30	TRBJ1-2	-	-
CASSPLAGGVNIQYF	TGCGCCAGCAGCCCTCTCGCCGGAGGGGTAAACATTCAGTACTTC	TRBV5-1	TRBJ2-4	once	-
CASNPLLRDKQYF	TGTGCCAGCAACCCCCTCCTCCGGGACAAGCAGTACTTC	TRBV7-9	TRBJ2-7	-	-
CATAAGGNLGNIQYF	TGTGCCACCGCGGCAGGGGGTAACCTGGGAAACATTCAGTACTTC	TRBV27	TRBJ2-4	-	TRBD1
CASSRGLAGTPAAFF	TGTGCCAGTAGTCGAGGGTTGGCGGGAACACCGGCAGCTTTCTTT	TRBV19	TRBJ1-1	-	-
CASSLNETGWVSWEQYF	TGTGCCAGCAGCTTGAACGAAACAGGGTGGGTCTCGTGGGAGCAGTACTTC	TRBV5-5	TRBJ2-7	once	-
CASSLEVYTADYGYTF	TGTGCCAGCAGCTTAGAAGTCTACACAGCAGACTATGGCTACACCTTC	TRBV7-2	TRBJ1-2	-	-
CASSIPPSVAYNEQFF	TGTGCCAGTAGTATACCCCCTAGCGTCGCCTACAATGAGCAGTTCTTC	TRBV19	TRBJ2-1	-	-
CATTRGVGNYGYTF	TGTGCCACCACCCGCGGGGTGGGTAACTATGGCTACACCTTC	TRBV2	TRBJ1-2	few	-
CASSMYPRDRRPYEQYF	TGTGCCAGCAGCATGTATCCCCGGGACAGGCGACCCTACGAGCAGTACTTC	TRBV5-6	TRBJ2-7	-	TRBD1
CASSFNSYGYTF	TGTGCCAGCAGTTTCAACAGCTATGGCTACACCTTC	TRBV28	TRBJ1-2	-	-
CASSPRTGGEYEQYF	TGTGCCAGTAGTCCCCGGACAGGGGGCGAGTACGAGCAGTACTTC	TRBV19	TRBJ2-7	-	TRBD1
CASSPRGGSQETQYF	TGTGCCAGCAGCCCCCGGGGGGGGTCACAAGAGACCCAGTACTTC	TRBV11-2	TRBJ2-5	-	TRBD2
CASSLSRERGGRTGELFF	TGTGCCAGCAGCTTAAGTAGGGAGCGGGGAGGCCGAACCGGGGAGCTGTTTTTT	TRBV7-2	TRBJ2-2	-	TRBD2
CASSRWTSGGTETQYF	TGTGCCAGCAGCCGCTGGACTAGCGGGGGGACGGAGACCCAGTACTTC	TRBV7-6	TRBJ2-5	-	TRBD2
CASSQDGVGYGYTF	TGTGCCAGCAGTCAGGACGGGGTGGGCTATGGCTACACCTTC	TRBV6-5	TRBJ1-2	-	-
CASSRLGLANYEQYF	TGTGCCAGCAGCCGGCTGGGACTAGCAAACTACGAGCAGTACTTC	TRBV27	TRBJ2-7	-	TRBD2
CAWTLVEVGELFF	TGTGCCTGGACGCTTGTGGAGGTCGGGGAGCTGTTTTTT	TRBV30	TRBJ2-2	-	-
CASSSEAQQGADYGYTF	TGTGCCAGTAGTAGTGAAGCCCAGCAGGGGGCTGACTATGGCTACACCTTC	TRBV19	TRBJ1-2	once	TRBD1
CASSFRRQGNEKLFF	TGTGCCAGCAGTTTTCGTAGACAGGGGAATGAAAAACTGTTTTTT	TRBV28	TRBJ1-4	once	TRBD1
CASSSRDSRGVRDNEQFF	TGCGCCAGCAGCTCAAGGGACAGCCGCGGGGTCAGGGACAATGAGCAGTTCTTC	TRBV5-1	TRBJ2-1	-	-
CASSLSMPGLAYEQYF	TGTGCCAGCAGTTTATCCATGCCGGGACTAGCCTACGAGCAGTACTTC	TRBV27	TRBJ2-7	once	TRBD2
CASSRDPLNQPQHF	TGTGCCAGCAGCCGGGATCCCCTTAATCAGCCCCAGCATTTT	TRBV7-2	TRBJ1-5	-	-
CASSPRTDASGYTF	TGTGCCAGTAGTCCGCGGACAGATGCGAGTGGCTACACCTTC	TRBV19	TRBJ1-2	-	-
CASSSGGTDTQYF	TGTGCCAGCAGCTCCGGCGGGACAGATACGCAGTATTTT	TRBV5-6	TRBJ2-3	-	-
CASQGFAGQNSPLHF	TGTGCCAGCCAAGGTTTTGCGGGGCAAAATTCACCCCTCCACTTT	TRBV6-1	TRBJ1-6	-	-
CASSSTGGRNQPQHF	TGCGCCAGCAGCTCGACAGGGGGCCGCAATCAGCCCCAGCATTTT	TRBV5-1	TRBJ1-5	-	TRBD1
CASSERRQGPSTDTQYF	TGTGCCAGCAGCGAGCGCCGACAGGGGCCTAGCACAGATACGCAGTATTTT	TRBV7-6	TRBJ2-3	-	TRBD1
CVSSSRQGSGETQYF	TGTGTCAGCAGCTCCCGACAGGGAAGTGGGGAGACCCAGTACTTC	TRBV5-4	TRBJ2-5	-	TRBD1
CASSSDTRNEQFF	TGTGCCAGCAGTTCAGATACTAGGAATGAGCAGTTCTTC	TRBV13	TRBJ2-1	-	-